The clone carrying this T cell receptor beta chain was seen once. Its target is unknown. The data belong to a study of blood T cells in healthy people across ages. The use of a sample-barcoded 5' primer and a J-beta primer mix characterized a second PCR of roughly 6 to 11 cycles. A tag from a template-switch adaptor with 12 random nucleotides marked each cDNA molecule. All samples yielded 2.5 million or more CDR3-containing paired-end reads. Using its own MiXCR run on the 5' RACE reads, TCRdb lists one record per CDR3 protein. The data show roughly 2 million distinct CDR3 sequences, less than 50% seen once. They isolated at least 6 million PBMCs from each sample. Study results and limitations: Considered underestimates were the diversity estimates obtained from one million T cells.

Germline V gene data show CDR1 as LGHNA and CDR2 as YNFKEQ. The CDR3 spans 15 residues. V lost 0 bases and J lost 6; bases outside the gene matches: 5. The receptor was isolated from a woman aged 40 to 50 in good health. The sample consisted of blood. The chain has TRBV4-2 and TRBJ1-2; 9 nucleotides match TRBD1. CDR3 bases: TGTGCCAGCAGCCAAGATTGGACAGGGGTGGATGGCTACACCTTC. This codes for CASSQDWTGVDGYTF.